This TCR beta chain was identified in a study of blood T cell repertoires in COVID-19. Clones were read by immunoSEQ multiplex PCR, and TCRdb kept only the in-frame ones, dropping some. Of 95,000 to 110,000 clones listed, roughly 90% are singletons. The V segment lost 4 bases and the J segment 6 bases; nucleotides outside the gene matches: 11. CDR1 is KGHDR and CDR2 is SFDVKD in the germline V gene. There are 17 residues in the CDR3. The TCR was taken from a man aged 40-50 years with active or convalescent COVID-19. The chain employs TRBV24-1 and TRBJ2-3; TRBD2 matches at 11 bases. Source material: peripheral blood. The CDR3 DNA reads TGTGCCACCAGTGACCCCGCACTAGCGGGAGTATCTGATACGCAGTATTTT. Translating it yields CATSDPALAGVSDTQYF.